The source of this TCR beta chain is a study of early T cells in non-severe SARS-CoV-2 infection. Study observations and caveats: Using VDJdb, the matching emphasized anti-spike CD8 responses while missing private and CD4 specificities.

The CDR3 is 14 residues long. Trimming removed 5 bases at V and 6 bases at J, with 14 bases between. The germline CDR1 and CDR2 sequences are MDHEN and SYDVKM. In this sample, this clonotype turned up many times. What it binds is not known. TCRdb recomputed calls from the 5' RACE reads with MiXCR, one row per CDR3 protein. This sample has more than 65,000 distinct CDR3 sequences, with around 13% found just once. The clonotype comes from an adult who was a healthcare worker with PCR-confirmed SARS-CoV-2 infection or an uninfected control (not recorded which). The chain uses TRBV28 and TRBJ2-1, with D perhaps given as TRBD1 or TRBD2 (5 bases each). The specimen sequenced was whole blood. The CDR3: CASSPPGTTNEQFF. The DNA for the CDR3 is TGTGCCAGCAGTCCCCCCGGGACCACCAATGAGCAGTTCTTC.